Sequencing of this TCR beta chain was carried out in a study of T cell responses to AZD1222 COVID-19 vaccine. V was trimmed by 0 bases and J by 6 bases, leaving 8 bases between them. Germline V lookup: CDR1 LNHNV, CDR2 YYDKDF (reference sequence). This CDR3 has 14 amino acids. Here immunoSEQ multiplex PCR was the method, and the copy in TCRdb shows in-frame clones only, minus some. The data contain under 130,000 clones, 88% of them seen just once; the ten biggest clones take up 20% to 25%. The sequence was obtained from an adult in good health. Sequenced material: peripheral blood, taken on day 0 of AZD1222 vaccination. The chain carries TRBV15 and TRBJ2-2; D is possibly TRBD2 (5 bases). The CDR3 DNA reads as TGTGCCACCAGCAGAGATCGGGGTCCCGGGGAGCTGTTTTTT. Translating gives CATSRDRGPGELFF.